Shown below are 30 T cell receptor beta chains from a single sample sequenced in a study of cytomegalovirus exposure and HLA in healthy donors. The PCR was carried out with 60 Vbeta primers and 13 Jbeta primers. TCRdb's copy holds only in-frame clones and misses some; the assay was immunoSEQ multiplex PCR. The sample records roughly 150,000 clones, 65% to 70% being singletons. Sequenced: PBMCs. These receptors were obtained from a man aged 30 to 39 in good health and CMV-seropositive.

V is TRBV5-1 and J is TRBJ2-3, with a weak D call TRBD2 (6 bases). Looked up from germline, CDR1 is SGHRS and CDR2 is YFSETQ. The length of the CDR3 is 15 residues. Trimming removed 0 bases at V and 3 bases at J, with 11 bases between. Here the CDR3 reads CASSLAGGETDTQYF. DNA of the CDR3: TGCGCCAGCAGCTTGGCTGGCGGGGAAACAGATACGCAGTATTTT. Together with reference TRBV5-1 and TRBJ2-3, the CDR3 gives the full variable domain: KAGVTQTPRYLIKTRGQQVTLSCSPISGHRSVSWYQQTPGQGLQFLFEYFSETQRNKGNFPGRFSGRQFSNSRSEMNVSTLELGDSALYLCASSLAGGETDTQYFGPGTRLTVL.

This rearrangement joins TRBV5-4 to TRBJ1-5; D remains ambiguous. V lost 4 bases, J lost 8 bases, and 10 bases lay in between. This CDR3 spans 12 amino acids. Germline V gene lookup returns CDR1 SGHNT and CDR2 YYREEE (reference sequence). DNA of the CDR3: TGTGCCAGCAGCCCGCATGGAGAGCCCCAGCATTTT. Encoded protein: CASSPHGEPQHF.

This chain connects TRBV28 to TRBJ1-2, with 7 positions matching TRBD1. The ends lost 4 bases at V and 4 bases at J; junction bases unmatched: 9. Germline-derived CDR1 and CDR2 are MDHEN and SYDVKM. The CDR3 spans 15 residues. CDR3 nucleotides: TGTGCCAGCAGTTCAGAACAGGGGTACGGCTATGGCTACACCTTC. This gives the protein CASSSEQGYGYGYTF.

This sequence joins TRBV4-1 and TRBJ2-2; D possibly corresponds to TRBD2 (6 bases). Germline V gene data show CDR1 as MGHRA and CDR2 as YSYEKL. Trimming took 0 bases from V and 7 from J, leaving 18 bases between them. The CDR3 runs 17 residues. The CDR3 nucleotides are TGCGCCAGCAGCCAAGAGTTAAACTCGCTAGCGAACGGGGAGCTGTTTTTT. Residues: CASSQELNSLANGELFF.

The chain recombines TRBV13 with TRBJ2-5, with 9 bases that match TRBD2. V lost 4 bases and J lost 5; bases outside the gene matches: 5. This CDR3 is built from 14 residues. Germline V lookup: CDR1 PRHDT, CDR2 FYEKMQ (reference sequence). CDR3 region: CASSSASGEETQYF. CDR3 DNA: TGTGCCAGCAGCTCAGCTAGCGGGGAGGAGACCCAGTACTTC.

The chain combines TRBV19 with TRBJ2-7; D unresolved. Trimming pared 5 bases from V and 3 bases from J, leaving 8 bases between. This CDR3 is built from 12 residues. Looked up from germline, CDR1 is LNHDA and CDR2 is SQIVND (reference sequence). This chain's CDR3 is CASSPDNYEQYF. CDR3 coding DNA: TGTGCCAGTAGTCCCGACAACTACGAGCAGTACTTC. The entire variable domain, with the rest obtained from reference TRBV19 and TRBJ2-7, is as follows: DGGITQSPKYLFRKEGQNVTLSCEQNLNHDAMYWYRQDPGQGLRLIYYSQIVNDFQKGDIAEGYSVSREKKESFPLTVTSAQKNPTAFYLCASSPDNYEQYFGPGTRLTVT.

The V and J genes are TRBV18 and TRBJ1-2; tentative D call: TRBD1 (5 bases). The V gene's germline CDR1 is KGHSH and CDR2 LQKENI. There are 15 residues in the CDR3. V was cut by 1 base and J by 3 bases, with 12 bases left in between. CDR3 protein: CASSPRQGSDYGYTF. CDR3 in DNA: TGTGCCAGCTCACCACGTCAGGGATCGGACTATGGCTACACCTTC.

This clone was picked up a small number of times. The V gene is TRBV27, the J gene TRBJ2-3; D call uncertain. The CDR3 extends over 13 amino acids. The V and J ends lost 7 bases and 2 bases respectively, with 10 bases between them. In germline, CDR1 is MNHEY, CDR2 SMNVEV (reference sequence). The CDR3: CASTSSVTDTQYF. CDR3 DNA: TGTGCCAGCACCTCGTCCGTCACAGATACGCAGTATTTT.

The rearrangement links TRBV27 to TRBJ2-7; TRBD1 aligns across 7 bases. This CDR3 contains 12 residues. CDR1 and CDR2 from the germline V gene are MNHEY and SMNVEV (reference sequence). V trimming: 6 bases; J trimming: 6 bases; junction bases outside the gene matches: 5. The CDR3 DNA reads as TGTGCCAGCAGGGGACAGACGGGCGAGCAGTACTTC. This gives the protein CASRGQTGEQYF.

In the case of this clone: A read error may produce the germline difference seen at one junction end. The chain has TRBV28 and TRBJ1-2; D gene ambiguous. Looked up from germline, CDR1 is MDHEN and CDR2 is SYDVKM. The CDR3 length is 12 residues. The CDR3 protein is CASRVPNYAYTF. The CDR3 region has the DNA TGTGCCAGCAGAGTACCCAACTATGCCTACACCTTC.

J is TRBJ1-4 and V is TRBV27; 11 positions match TRBD1. The V gene end was trimmed by 5 bases and the J gene end by 8 bases; junction bases not matched to a gene: 10. CDR1 MNHEY and CDR2 SMNVEV come from the germline V gene (reference sequence). CDR3 length: 16 amino acids. This CDR3 is CASSPDRGQSGEKLFF. The CDR3 DNA follows: TGTGCCAGCAGTCCGGACAGGGGGCAGAGCGGGGAAAAACTGTTTTTT. Based on the CDR3 plus reference TRBV27 and TRBJ1-4, the full variable domain is EAQVTQNPRYLITVTGKKLTVTCSQNMNHEYMSWYRQDPGLGLRQIYYSMNVEVTDKGDVPEGYKVSRKEKRNFPLILESPSPNQTSLYFCASSPDRGQSGEKLFFGSGTQLSVL.

The rearrangement joins TRBV9 to TRBJ1-2, with D unclear. This CDR3 has 14 residues. The V gene's germline CDR1 is SGDLS and CDR2 YYNGEE. V lost 4 bases, J lost 0 bases, and 10 bases lay in between. This chain's CDR3 is CASSQTGANYGYTF. The CDR3 region has the DNA TGTGCCAGCAGCCAGACCGGGGCTAACTATGGCTACACCTTC.

The chain has TRBV5-4 and TRBJ2-1; TRBD2 might be the D (5 bases). Germline CDR1 is SGHNT and CDR2 is YYREEE (reference sequence). Trimming removed 0 bases from V and 2 bases from J, with 9 bases in between. There are 15 residues in the CDR3. For the CDR3, the DNA is TGTGCCAGCAGCTTGGGTGGGAGCACCTACAATGAGCAGTTCTTC. Its protein product is CASSLGGSTYNEQFF. Full variable domain (missing parts from reference TRBV5-4 and TRBJ2-1): ETGVTQSPTHLIKTRGQQVTLRCSSQSGHNTVSWYQQALGQGPQFIFQYYREEENGRGNFPPRFSGLQFPNYSSELNVNALELDDSALYLCASSLGGSTYNEQFFGPGTRLTVL.

The CDR3 here is CASSSPRGGGPYEQYF. The CDR3, as DNA: TGTGCCAGCAGCTCCCCTCGGGGGGGAGGGCCCTACGAGCAGTACTTC. The V call is TRBV5-5, the J call TRBJ2-7; 8 bases fit TRBD2. CDR3 length: 16 residues. Trimming at V came to 3 bases and at J to 2 bases, leaving 10 bases not matched to a gene. Germline V gene lookup returns CDR1 SGHKS and CDR2 YYEKEE (reference sequence).

This chain links TRBV19 with TRBJ1-2, with no clear D. Trimming left V 3 bases short and J 1 base short, with 9 bases between. This CDR3 is 14 amino acids long. Germline values: CDR1 LNHDA, CDR2 SQIVND (reference sequence). The CDR3 bases are TGTGCCAGTAGTATGACTGTCGTTAACTATGGCTACACCTTC. Translation gives CASSMTVVNYGYTF.

The chain links TRBV4-1 to TRBJ2-7; 12 bases align to TRBD1. V shed 1 base and J 10 bases; nucleotides not matched to a gene: 11. The CDR3 sequence is 16 residues long. In germline, CDR1 is MGHRA, CDR2 YSYEKL. CDR3 coding DNA: TGCGCCAGCAGCCAAGGGGACAGGGGGCGGACGGCGGAACAGTACTTC. Its protein is CASSQGDRGRTAEQYF.

V and J are TRBV4-1 and TRBJ1-1; TRBD1 might be the D (5 bases). Per the germline V gene, CDR1 is MGHRA and CDR2 is YSYEKL. With 4 bases removed from V and 1 base from J, the gap between germline ends came to 13 bases. This CDR3 is built from 15 residues. The CDR3, as DNA: TGCGCCAGCAGCCCCCAGGCAGGGTCGAACACTGAAGCTTTCTTT. Encoded protein: CASSPQAGSNTEAFF.

The V call is TRBV7-8, the J call TRBJ1-5, with TRBD1 identical over 11 bases. The V segment lost 5 bases and the J segment 2 bases; nucleotides outside the gene matches: 5. CDR3 size: 16 residues. CDR1 and CDR2 (germline): SGHVS, FQNEAQ. This chain's CDR3 is CASSADRGLGNQPQHF. CDR3 nucleotides: TGTGCCAGCAGCGCGGACAGGGGGCTCGGCAATCAGCCCCAGCATTTT.

This clone was counted between two and nine times. The J gene is TRBJ2-1, the V gene TRBV5-1, with 8 positions matching TRBD2. Germline V gene data show CDR1 as SGHRS and CDR2 as YFSETQ. The CDR3 consists of 14 residues. Germline trimming cut 0 bases from V and 5 bases from J; bases unmatched to any gene: 1. Here the CDR3 reads CASSLVGLDNEQFF. The CDR3 DNA reads as TGCGCCAGCAGCTTGGTGGGACTAGACAATGAGCAGTTCTTC.

This clone was detected once. The chain joins TRBV11-3 to TRBJ2-1; 10 bases map to TRBD2. The CDR3 length is 16 residues. Germline values: CDR1 SGHNT, CDR2 YENEEA. V shed 5 bases and J 9 bases; nucleotides not matched to a gene: 13. In DNA, the CDR3 is TGTGCCAGCAGCGCTCGTGGAGCGGGAGGGTCCCTTGAGCAGTTCTTC. Translating it yields CASSARGAGGSLEQFF.

This clone has more than one count but fewer than ten. CDR3 amino acids: CASSISGSSYNEQFF. The CDR3 nucleotides read TGCGCCAGCAGCATCAGCGGGAGCTCCTACAATGAGCAGTTCTTC. This chain connects TRBV5-1 to TRBJ2-1; 8 nucleotides match TRBD2. CDR1 is SGHRS, CDR2 YFSETQ, per germline. CDR3 length: 15 residues. J was trimmed by 0 bases and V by 4 bases; bases with no gene match: 3.

CDR3 residues: CASSDRGQTYGYTF. The CDR3 bases are TGCGCCAGCAGCGACAGAGGACAGACCTATGGCTACACCTTC. The chain joins TRBV5-1 to TRBJ1-2, with D perhaps matching TRBD1 (6 bases). CDR3 length: 14 amino acids. Trimming stripped 4 bases from V and 4 bases from J, with 14 bases between. Germline-derived CDR1 and CDR2 are SGHRS and YFSETQ. The full variable domain, rest sourced from reference TRBV5-1 and TRBJ1-2, is KAGVTQTPRYLIKTRGQQVTLSCSPISGHRSVSWYQQTPGQGLQFLFEYFSETQRNKGNFPGRFSGRQFSNSRSEMNVSTLELGDSALYLCASSDRGQTYGYTFGSGTRLTVV.

V gene TRBV7-3 combines with J gene TRBJ2-3; a possible D gene is TRBD1 (6 bases). This CDR3 is built from 15 residues. Germline CDR1 and CDR2: SGHTA and FQGTGA. V dropped 2 bases and J dropped 6 bases, with 15 bases sitting between them. CDR3 bases: TGTGCCAGCAGCTTAGCTCAGGGGATAGGGGATACGCAGTATTTT. Translation: CASSLAQGIGDTQYF.

The chain carries TRBV5-1 and TRBJ2-5; 9 bases map to TRBD2. The DNA end lines up better with TRBJ2-7; the J call may be wrong. The CDR3 is made up of 15 amino acids. The germline CDR1 and CDR2 sequences are SGHRS and YFSETQ. The CDR3 spells CASTLAGEWIYEQYF. Written as DNA, the CDR3 is TGCGCCAGCACCTTAGCGGGAGAATGGATCTACGAGCAGTACTTC.

The chain couples TRBV2 to TRBJ2-5, with 11 bases identical to TRBD2. Germline-derived CDR1 and CDR2 are SNHLY and FYNNEI. The V and J ends lost 4 bases and 4 bases, in that order; junction bases with no gene match: 8. The CDR3 is made up of 16 amino acids. CDR3 sequence reads: CASSALAGGPGETQYF. CDR3 bases: TGTGCCAGCAGTGCATTAGCGGGAGGGCCTGGAGAGACCCAGTACTTC.

J is TRBJ2-5 and V is TRBV5-6; D is uncertain. Germline CDR1 is SGHDT and CDR2 is YYEEEE. CDR3 length: 11 amino acids. V gave up 4 bases and J gave up 4 bases, with 5 bases separating them. CDR3 bases: TGTGCCAGCAGCCAACTAGAGACCCAGTACTTC. This gives the protein CASSQLETQYF.

The rearrangement joins TRBV5-6 to TRBJ2-2; TRBD2 matches at 9 bases. Trimming took 4 bases from V and 0 from J; bases not matched to a gene: 4. This CDR3 is 16 amino acids long. CDR1 is SGHDT and CDR2 is YYEEEE in the germline V gene. The CDR3 bases are TGTGCCAGCAGCGATAGCGGGAGCGCGAACACCGGGGAGCTGTTTTTT. Protein: CASSDSGSANTGELFF.

This clone appeared a single time. For the CDR3, the DNA is TGTGCCAGCAGCCCGGACAGGGGGCACGGTTATGGCTACACCTTC. It is translated as CASSPDRGHGYGYTF. This chain uses TRBV5-4 with TRBJ1-2; 11 nucleotides align to TRBD1. Germline CDR1 SGHNT, CDR2 YYREEE (reference sequence). Unmatched junction bases numbered 7, after V lost 4 bases and J lost 5 bases. The CDR3 covers 15 residues.

V usage is TRBV5-1 and J usage is TRBJ1-1; D is unresolved. This CDR3 is built from 12 residues. Germline V gene sequence: CDR1 SGHRS, CDR2 YFSETQ. Trimming left V 2 bases short and J 9 bases short, with 11 bases between. The CDR3 DNA reads as TGCGCCAGCAGCTTTTTGGGGAGGCAAGCTTTCTTT. This codes for CASSFLGRQAFF.

The V gene is TRBV28, the J gene TRBJ2-1, with D perhaps TRBD1 (5 bases). Per the germline V gene, CDR1 is MDHEN and CDR2 is SYDVKM. The CDR3 extends over 13 amino acids. Deletions cut 5 bases from V and 6 bases from J, with 11 bases between. In DNA, the CDR3 is TGTGCCAGCAGTCCGACAGTAATCAATGAGCAGTTCTTC. Amino acid sequence: CASSPTVINEQFF.